Following are 17 T cell receptor beta chains from one sample sequenced in a study of CD8 T cells in ankylosing spondylitis. One entry per CDR3 protein, called by TCRdb with MiXCR from the 5' RACE reads. The sample has almost 250,000 distinct CDR3 sequences; under 35% are singletons. Sequencing was carried out using blood, either unsorted or a sorted T cell fraction (not recorded which). The receptors were sampled from a male donor with ankylosing spondylitis or in good health (not recorded which).

This clonotype was detected a few times. V gene TRBV27 combines with J gene TRBJ1-2; D ambiguous. The CDR3 covers 13 residues. CDR1 is MNHEY, CDR2 SMNVEV, per germline (reference sequence). V lost 0 bases and J lost 6, with 8 bases in between. CDR3 DNA sequence: TGTGCCAGCAGTTTATCGGCAGCCAATGGCTACACCTTC. Protein product: CASSLSAANGYTF.

This clonotype turned up a few times. The chain carries TRBV5-1 and TRBJ2-7; possibly TRBD2 for D (6 bases). CDR3 length equals 13 residues. Germline values: CDR1 SGHRS, CDR2 YFSETQ. V lost 4 bases, J lost 7 bases, and 15 bases lay in between. CDR3 region: CASSLWSAGEQYF. DNA of the CDR3: TGCGCCAGCAGCCTGTGGTCTGCGGGGGAGCAGTACTTC.

This clonotype has only a few counts. The rearrangement links TRBV12-5 to TRBJ1-5; D remains ambiguous. The CDR3 is made up of 13 amino acids. Germline V gene lookup returns CDR1 LGHNT and CDR2 FRNRAP. Trimming removed 0 bases from V and 5 bases from J, with 5 bases in between. Here the CDR3 reads CASGLVGDQPQHF. DNA of the CDR3: TGTGCTAGTGGTTTGGTCGGGGATCAGCCCCAGCATTTT.

V gene TRBV18 combines with J gene TRBJ2-2; 9 nucleotides line up with TRBD1. Germline V lookup: CDR1 KGHSH, CDR2 LQKENI. The CDR3 spans 17 residues. After removal of 3 bases from V and 1 base from J, the junction contained 6 bases not matched to a gene. The CDR3 sequence is CASSPMPGQGNTGELFF. As DNA, the CDR3 is TGTGCCAGCTCACCTATGCCGGGACAGGGGAACACCGGGGAGCTGTTTTTT.

This clonotype was observed a handful of times. The chain is built from TRBV7-6 and TRBJ2-7; the D gene could be TRBD1 or TRBD2 (5 bases each). The germline V and J ends were trimmed by 4 bases and 0 bases, with 13 bases remaining between them. The CDR3 sequence is 15 residues long. CDR1 SGHVS and CDR2 FNYEAQ come from the germline V gene. CDR3 sequence reads: CASSSRVGTSYEQYF. As DNA, the CDR3 is TGTGCCAGCAGCTCTAGAGTGGGGACCTCCTACGAGCAGTACTTC.

This clonotype was observed a few times. The rearrangement uses TRBV29-1 and TRBJ2-2; D possibly corresponds to TRBD1 (6 bases). The V end was cut by 0 bases, the J end by 4 bases, with 9 bases between. This CDR3 comprises 14 residues. From germline, CDR1 is SQVTM and CDR2 ANQGSEA. In nucleotides, the CDR3 is TGCAGCGTTGAAGACAGGGGCGTCACCGGGGAGCTGTTTTTT. It translates to CSVEDRGVTGELFF.

The gene calls are TRBV20-1 and TRBJ1-2; 8 nucleotides agree with TRBD1. The CDR3 spans 13 residues. Germline V CDR1 and CDR2: DFQATT, SNEGSKA (reference sequence). Unmatched junction bases numbered 7, after V lost 6 bases and J lost 4 bases. CDR3 nucleotide sequence: TGCAGTGCCGCGGACAGGGTGGGCTATGGCTACACCTTC. Translation gives CSAADRVGYGYTF.

This clonotype was seen a few times. The chain links TRBV30 to TRBJ2-5; 9 positions match TRBD2. The V gene's germline CDR1 is GTSNPN and CDR2 SVGIG (reference sequence). The CDR3 is 14 residues long. J was trimmed by 5 bases and V by 2 bases; bases with no gene match: 6. CDR3 coding DNA: TGTGCCTGGAGTTTCGCGGGGGGGCTGGAGACCCAGTACTTC. This codes for CAWSFAGGLETQYF.

There are a few counts of this clonotype. The chain couples TRBV5-1 to TRBJ1-4, with unresolved D. CDR1 and CDR2 (germline): SGHRS, YFSETQ. The CDR3 has 16 amino acids. The V end was cut by 0 bases, the J end by 0 bases, with 9 bases between. The CDR3 DNA reads TGCGCCAGCAGCTTGGGCGGCAAGCCAACTAATGAAAAACTGTTTTTT. Protein sequence: CASSLGGKPTNEKLFF.

This sequence joins TRBV27 and TRBJ2-1; D may be TRBD2 (6 bases). V was pared by 5 bases and J by 4 bases, with 15 bases between. The length of the CDR3 is 15 residues. In germline, CDR1 is MNHEY, CDR2 SMNVEV (reference sequence). The DNA of the CDR3 is TGTGCCAGCAGTCCCCGGGCAGGGAGGTACAATGAGCAGTTCTTC. Translation gives CASSPRAGRYNEQFF.

This chain uses TRBV28 with TRBJ1-2; possibly TRBD1 for D (5 bases). V was pared by 2 bases and J by 7 bases, with 11 bases between. This CDR3 spans 13 amino acids. Germline assignment: CDR1 MDHEN and CDR2 SYDVKM. DNA of the CDR3: TGTGCCAGCAGTTTAGGGGACTTGGTTGGCTACACCTTC. Translating gives CASSLGDLVGYTF.

The chain joins TRBV5-3 to TRBJ2-1; D is unclear. TRBV5-3 is marked as an open reading frame, function uncertain. Trimming removed 0 bases from V and 9 bases from J, with 7 bases in between. The CDR3 sequence is 12 residues long. CDR3 amino acids: CARSLEFGEQFF. In DNA form, the CDR3 reads TGTGCCAGAAGCTTGGAATTTGGTGAGCAGTTCTTC.

CDR3 amino acids: CSVEGRTNTGELFF. The DNA of the CDR3 is TGCAGCGTTGAAGGTCGGACGAACACCGGGGAGCTGTTTTTT. The V and J genes are TRBV29-1 and TRBJ2-2; no firm D call. The length of the CDR3 is 14 residues. Germline CDR1 is SQVTM and CDR2 is ANQGSEA. V lost 1 base and J 0 bases, leaving 6 bases between the germline ends.

The chain links TRBV20-1 to TRBJ2-7; 8 positions match TRBD2. The CDR3 contains 14 residues. V lost 5 bases, J lost 7 bases, and 13 bases stayed unmatched. Looked up from germline, CDR1 is DFQATT and CDR2 is SNEGSKA (reference sequence). Here the CDR3 reads CSAYDPWTSREQYF. The CDR3 DNA reads as TGCAGTGCTTATGACCCCTGGACTAGCAGGGAGCAGTACTTC.

The chain employs TRBV18 and TRBJ2-5; D not certain. V lost 2 bases and J lost 6, with 4 bases in between. The CDR3 extends over 11 amino acids. Germline CDR1 is KGHSH and CDR2 is LQKENI. The CDR3 is CASSPVKTQYF. Here the CDR3 DNA reads TGTGCCAGCTCACCAGTGAAGACCCAGTACTTC.

In its sample, this clonotype was seen many times. The V and J genes are TRBV7-9 and TRBJ2-1; perhaps TRBD2 as D (6 bases). V lost 5 bases to trimming and J lost 5 bases, with 13 bases between them. The CDR3 consists of 14 residues. The germline V gene has CDR1 SEHNR and CDR2 FQNEAQ (reference sequence). The CDR3 DNA follows: TGTGCCAGCAGCCGGCGGTCTAGCGACAATGAGCAGTTCTTC. Translated: CASSRRSSDNEQFF.

The J gene is TRBJ2-7, the V gene TRBV10-3; the D call may be TRBD1 or TRBD2 (7 bases each). The germline V gene encodes CDR1 ENHRY and CDR2 SYGVKD. V lost 3 bases, J lost 6 bases, and 15 bases lay in between. The CDR3 consists of 14 residues. The CDR3 coding sequence is TGTGCCATCAGTGAAGCAGGGGGAGGGTTCGAGCAGTACTTC. Translation: CAISEAGGGFEQYF.